The 28 T cell receptor beta chains below come from one sample, sequenced in a study of T cell responses to AZD1222 COVID-19 vaccine. Sequencing used immunoSEQ multiplex PCR; TCRdb keeps in-frame clones, though not all of them. The table shows tens of thousands of clones, with around nine tenths occurring only once. Specimen: peripheral blood, collected on day 0 of AZD1222 vaccination. These receptors all stem from an adult in good health.

The CDR3 region is CASSLLGPGEAFF. CDR3 in DNA: TGTGCCAGCAGTTTACTAGGGCCGGGTGAAGCTTTCTTT. The V and J genes are TRBV12-3 or TRBV12-4 and TRBJ1-1; D gene uncertain. CDR3 length equals 13 residues. Between the trimmed V and J ends, which lost 2 bases and 7 bases, there was a span of 11 bases.

The chain employs TRBV18 and TRBJ2-7; D is unclear. CDR3 length: 11 residues. Germline V gene lookup returns CDR1 KGHSH and CDR2 LQKENI. Trimming stripped 2 bases from V and 5 bases from J, with 4 bases between. The DNA of the CDR3 is TGTGCCAGCTCACCAGGTCACGAGCAGTACTTC. This codes for CASSPGHEQYF.

The chain carries TRBV10-3 and TRBJ1-5; 7 positions match TRBD1. The CDR3 covers 14 residues. Germline V gene data show CDR1 as ENHRY and CDR2 as SYGVKD. V trimming: 10 bases; J trimming: 3 bases; junction bases outside the gene matches: 9. The CDR3 DNA reads TGTGCCACCAGGACAGGCGGTCTCAATCAGCCCCAGCATTTT. This codes for CATRTGGLNQPQHF.

This clone was picked up one time. The chain links TRBV19 to TRBJ2-7; 7 positions match TRBD1. Trimming at V came to 6 bases and at J to 0 bases, leaving 5 bases not matched to a gene. CDR3 length: 14 residues. CDR1 LNHDA and CDR2 SQIVND come from the germline V gene (reference sequence). In nucleotides, the CDR3 is TGTGCCAGTAGCGCCCGGGACAGCTCCTACGAGCAGTACTTC. This encodes CASSARDSSYEQYF.

The genes are TRBV28 and TRBJ1-6; 7 bases match TRBD1. The CDR3 extends over 12 amino acids. Per germline, CDR1 MDHEN and CDR2 SYDVKM. With V trimmed by 9 bases and J by 7 bases, 3 bases remained unmatched. CDR3 sequence: CASTGVNSPLHF. The DNA for the CDR3 is TGTGCCAGTACAGGGGTAAATTCACCCCTCCACTTT.

The chain links TRBV19 to TRBJ2-3; D remains ambiguous. This CDR3 comprises 15 residues. The V end lost 5 bases, the J end lost 2 bases, and 14 bases lay between the germline ends. Germline lookup yields CDR1 LNHDA and CDR2 SQIVND (reference sequence). The CDR3 bases are TGTGCCAGTAGTGGCGACTGGGGAAACACAGATACGCAGTATTTT. Translating gives CASSGDWGNTDTQYF.

J is TRBJ2-7 and V is TRBV12-3 or TRBV12-4, with D maybe TRBD1 (6 bases). This CDR3 comprises 13 residues. Trimming pared 4 bases from V and 0 bases from J, leaving 7 bases between. CDR3 amino acids: CASSWTDSYEQYF. Here the CDR3 DNA reads TGTGCCAGCAGTTGGACAGACTCCTACGAGCAGTACTTC.

In its sample, this clone was seen a few times. The same CDR3 also results from other DNA sequences found in this sample. The chain joins TRBV7-9 to TRBJ2-7, with D perhaps being TRBD1 or TRBD2 (7 bases each). The V gene lost 5 bases and the J gene lost 2 bases, with 16 bases spanning the gap. Per germline, CDR1 SEHNR and CDR2 FQNEAQ (reference sequence). The CDR3 runs to 15 residues. For the CDR3, the DNA is TGTGCCAGCAGCCCCAGGGGGAGGGGCGCCTACGAGCAGTACTTC. It specifies CASSPRGRGAYEQYF.

The V gene is TRBV28, the J gene TRBJ2-1; D may be TRBD2 (6 bases). The CDR3 contains 16 residues. Germline V gives CDR1 MDHEN, CDR2 SYDVKM. Trimming took 3 bases from V and 0 from J, leaving 12 bases between them. CDR3 sequence reads: CASSFPGSVSYNEQFF. The CDR3 bases are TGTGCCAGCAGTTTTCCCGGGAGCGTCTCCTACAATGAGCAGTTCTTC.

The chain links TRBV5-1 to TRBJ1-2, with D perhaps TRBD1 (5 bases). The CDR3 runs 14 residues. Trimming pared 0 bases from V and 4 bases from J, leaving 10 bases between. CDR1 and CDR2 from the germline V gene are SGHRS and YFSETQ. CDR3 nucleotide sequence: TGCGCCAGCAGCTTGGAGGGGTTTTCCTATGGCTACACCTTC. Amino acid sequence: CASSLEGFSYGYTF.

J is TRBJ2-1 and V is TRBV4-2; a possible D gene is TRBD2 (5 bases). The V gene lost 5 bases and the J gene lost 7 bases, with 18 bases spanning the gap. CDR1 and CDR2 from the germline V gene are LGHNA and YNFKEQ. This CDR3 region has 15 residues. The DNA for the CDR3 is TGTGCCAGCAGCGAAGGAGCGGCCCTCAGGAATGAGCAGTTCTTC. Translated, it gives CASSEGAALRNEQFF.

The chain uses TRBV7-9 and TRBJ2-1, with 7 bases lining up with TRBD1. Trimming removed 5 bases from V and 6 bases from J; junction bases left unmatched: 4. The germline V gene has CDR1 SEHNR and CDR2 FQNEAQ (reference sequence). This CDR3 contains 13 residues. The CDR3 bases are TGTGCCAGCAGCCGGGGACAGACCAATGAGCAGTTCTTC. Protein: CASSRGQTNEQFF.

V usage is TRBV2 and J usage is TRBJ2-1; TRBD2 agrees at 14 bases. The J segment lost 7 bases and the V segment lost 6 bases, leaving 5 bases of the junction unmatched. Per germline, CDR1 SNHLY and CDR2 FYNNEI. This CDR3 has 15 amino acids. CDR3 sequence (DNA): TGTGCCAGCAGCCGGACTAGCGGGGGGAGTAATGAGCAGTTCTTC. Its protein is CASSRTSGGSNEQFF.

The sample holds one count of this clone. The chain recombines TRBV28 with TRBJ2-3, with D hard to call. Germline CDR1 MDHEN, CDR2 SYDVKM. Trimming left V 5 bases short and J 1 base short, with 13 bases between. The CDR3 contains 15 residues. This chain's CDR3 is CASSSVPVGTDTQYF. As DNA, the CDR3 is TGTGCCAGCAGTAGTGTCCCGGTAGGCACAGATACGCAGTATTTT.

The V gene is TRBV3-1 (or the pseudogene TRBV3-2), the J gene TRBJ2-5; TRBD2 agrees at 8 bases. V trimming: 4 bases; J trimming: 1 base; junction bases outside the gene matches: 2. The CDR3 consists of 14 residues. CDR1 and CDR2 from the germline V gene are LGHDT and YNNKEL (reference sequence). In DNA form, the CDR3 reads TGTGCCAGCAGCCTCCGGGGGGGCCAAGAGACCCAGTACTTC. It specifies CASSLRGGQETQYF.

The V and J genes are TRBV5-1 and TRBJ1-1; D may be TRBD1 (5 bases). Germline values: CDR1 SGHRS, CDR2 YFSETQ. This CDR3 comprises 14 residues. Trimming cost V 2 bases and J 1 base, with 9 bases left between them. CDR3 residues: CASSFQGPNTEAFF. Written as DNA, the CDR3 is TGCGCCAGCAGCTTTCAGGGCCCGAACACTGAAGCTTTCTTT.

The chain links TRBV12-3 or TRBV12-4 to TRBJ2-7; D unresolved. V was shortened by 3 bases and J by 9 bases, with 9 bases between the two germline ends. This CDR3 comprises 11 residues. Here the CDR3 reads CASSFGLGQYF. CDR3 bases: TGTGCCAGCAGTTTTGGTCTCGGGCAGTACTTC.

The chain couples TRBV7-3 to TRBJ2-1; TRBD1 might be the D (6 bases). CDR1 and CDR2 (germline): SGHTA, FQGTGA. The V end lost 4 bases, the J end lost 6 bases, and 16 bases lay between the germline ends. The CDR3 extends over 15 amino acids. For the CDR3, the DNA is TGTGCCAGCAGCTCACAGGGATCTTTTGGCAATGAGCAGTTCTTC. It codes for CASSSQGSFGNEQFF.

This clone showed up just a few times. V usage is TRBV2 and J usage is TRBJ1-5, with a weak D call TRBD1 (6 bases). This CDR3 has 13 amino acids. The germline CDR1 and CDR2 sequences are SNHLY and FYNNEI. V lost 6 bases and J lost 9, with 15 bases in between. The CDR3 DNA follows: TGTGCCAGCAGAACACAGGGAGACGGGCCCCAGCATTTT. It encodes CASRTQGDGPQHF.

This chain uses TRBV10-2 with TRBJ2-1; 9 nucleotides align to TRBD2. Germline-derived CDR1 and CDR2 are WSHSY and SAAADI. The trim removed 8 bases at V and 7 bases at J, leaving 12 bases unmatched. The CDR3 runs to 15 residues. CDR3 in DNA: TGCGCCAGCGGGGGGGGATCTAGCGGGATAAATGAGCAGTTCTTC. Translation gives CASGGGSSGINEQFF.

J is TRBJ2-1 and V is TRBV7-8; D is ambiguous. V dropped 1 base and J dropped 9 bases, with 10 bases sitting between them. CDR1 and CDR2 (germline): SGHVS, FQNEAQ. CDR3 size: 13 residues. The DNA of the CDR3 is TGTGCCAGCAGCTTAGATCGGGTTGGTGAGCAGTTCTTC. This sequence encodes CASSLDRVGEQFF.

The rearrangement uses TRBV5-8 and TRBJ1-1, with D hard to call. Germline V gene data show CDR1 as SGHTS and CDR2 as YDEGEE. The V end lost 4 bases, the J end lost 1 base, and 14 bases lay between the germline ends. The CDR3 sequence is 15 residues long. The CDR3 DNA follows: TGTGCCAGCAGCCACACGGGAGGGCGGAACACTGAAGCTTTCTTT. This sequence encodes CASSHTGGRNTEAFF.

This clone was observed once. The genes are TRBV4-2 and TRBJ1-3; D possibly corresponds to TRBD1 (6 bases). Trimming pared 0 bases from V and 5 bases from J, leaving 14 bases between. Germline lookup yields CDR1 LGHNA and CDR2 YNFKEQ. The CDR3 has 16 residues. CDR3 coding DNA: TGTGCCAGCAGCCAAGATTTCGGTCAGGGGCGAAACACCATATATTTT. Amino acid sequence: CASSQDFGQGRNTIYF.

V is TRBV28 and J is TRBJ2-3, with D tentatively TRBD2 (5 bases). The germline CDR1 and CDR2 sequences are MDHEN and SYDVKM. CDR3 length: 14 amino acids. Trimming removed 8 bases from V and 4 bases from J, with 16 bases in between. The CDR3 nucleotides read TGTGCCAGCCGCCCCGGAGGTGGGTCAGATACGCAGTATTTT. Protein: CASRPGGGSDTQYF. Full variable domain (remainder filled in from reference TRBV28 and TRBJ2-3): DVKVTQSSRYLVKRTGEKVFLECVQDMDHENMFWYRQDPGLGLRLIYFSYDVKMKEKGDIPEGYSVSREKKERFSLILESASTNQTSMYLCASRPGGGSDTQYFGPGTRLTVL.

The V gene is TRBV4-2, the J gene TRBJ1-2; unclear D gene. The V and J ends lost 1 base and 4 bases respectively, with 13 bases between them. The CDR3 runs 15 residues. The germline V gene encodes CDR1 LGHNA and CDR2 YNFKEQ. This chain's CDR3 is CASSQAGVRGYGYTF. CDR3 sequence (DNA): TGTGCCAGCAGCCAAGCCGGGGTACGTGGCTATGGCTACACCTTC.

J is TRBJ2-7 and V is TRBV5-1, with TRBD2 matching 9 bases. Losses at the gene ends were 6 bases for V and 0 bases for J; bases not matched to a gene: 4. The germline V gene encodes CDR1 SGHRS and CDR2 YFSETQ. The CDR3 spans 14 residues. The CDR3 region has the DNA TGCGCCAGCATGCGGGGGGGAAGCTCCTACGAGCAGTACTTC. It translates to CASMRGGSSYEQYF.

This chain links TRBV5-6 with TRBJ2-3; perhaps TRBD1 as D (6 bases). Germline assignment: CDR1 SGHDT and CDR2 YYEEEE. Trimming left V 1 base short and J 7 bases short, with 13 bases between. CDR3 length equals 14 residues. CDR3: CASSLMSGDHTQYF. In DNA form, the CDR3 reads TGTGCCAGCAGCTTGATGTCAGGGGATCATACGCAGTATTTT.

Here the CDR3 reads CASSDGRTDTQYF. CDR3 DNA sequence: TGTGCCAGCAGTGATGGCAGGACGGATACGCAGTATTTT. The rearrangement joins TRBV6-4 to TRBJ2-3; D gene uncertain. This CDR3 has 13 residues. Per the germline V gene, CDR1 is MRHNA and CDR2 is SNTAGT. Between the trimmed V and J ends, which lost 3 bases and 6 bases, there was a span of 10 bases.